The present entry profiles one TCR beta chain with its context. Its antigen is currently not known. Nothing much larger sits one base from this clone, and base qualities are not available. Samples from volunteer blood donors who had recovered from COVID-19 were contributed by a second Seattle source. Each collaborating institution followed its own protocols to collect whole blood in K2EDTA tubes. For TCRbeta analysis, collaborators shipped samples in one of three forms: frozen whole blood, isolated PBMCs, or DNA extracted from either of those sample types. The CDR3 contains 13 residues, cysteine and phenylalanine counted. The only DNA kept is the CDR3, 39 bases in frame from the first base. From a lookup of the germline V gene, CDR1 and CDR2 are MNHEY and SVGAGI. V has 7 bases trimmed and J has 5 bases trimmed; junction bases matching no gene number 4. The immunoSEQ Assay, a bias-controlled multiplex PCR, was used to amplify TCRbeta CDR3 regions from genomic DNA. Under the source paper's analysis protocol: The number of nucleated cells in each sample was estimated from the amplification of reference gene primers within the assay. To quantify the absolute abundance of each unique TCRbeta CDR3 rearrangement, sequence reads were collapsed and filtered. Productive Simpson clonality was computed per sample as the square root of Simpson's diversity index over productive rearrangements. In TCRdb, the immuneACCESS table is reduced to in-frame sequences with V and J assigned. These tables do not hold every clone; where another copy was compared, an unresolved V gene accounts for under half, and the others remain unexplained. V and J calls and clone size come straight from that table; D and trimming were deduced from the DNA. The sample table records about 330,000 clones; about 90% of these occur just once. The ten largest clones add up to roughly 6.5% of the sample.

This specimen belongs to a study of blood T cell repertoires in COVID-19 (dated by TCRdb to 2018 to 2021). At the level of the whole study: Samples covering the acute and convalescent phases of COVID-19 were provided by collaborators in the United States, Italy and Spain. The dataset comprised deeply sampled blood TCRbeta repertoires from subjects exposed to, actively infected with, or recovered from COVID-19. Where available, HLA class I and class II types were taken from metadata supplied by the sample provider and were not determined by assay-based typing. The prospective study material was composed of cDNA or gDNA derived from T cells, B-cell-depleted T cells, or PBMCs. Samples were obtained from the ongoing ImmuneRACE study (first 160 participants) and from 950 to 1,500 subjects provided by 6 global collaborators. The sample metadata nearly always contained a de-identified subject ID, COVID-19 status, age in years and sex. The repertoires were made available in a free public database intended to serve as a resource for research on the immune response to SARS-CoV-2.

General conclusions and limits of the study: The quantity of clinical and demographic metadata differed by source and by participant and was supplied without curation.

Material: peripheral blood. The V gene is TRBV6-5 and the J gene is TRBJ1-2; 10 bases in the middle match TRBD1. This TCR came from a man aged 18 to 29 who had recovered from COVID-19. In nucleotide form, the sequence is TGTGCCAGCAATATGGACAGGGGGTATGGCTACACCTTC. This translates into CASNMDRGYGYTF.